This TCR beta chain stems from a study of OX40 agonist ivuxolimab in advanced cancers. Study-wide context: Ivuxolimab, which targeted the costimulatory receptor OX40 (CD134), was an agonistic, fully human IgG2 monoclonal antibody. Intravenous ivuxolimab was administered to patients every 2 weeks at six dose levels: 0.01, 0.1, 0.3, 1.5, 3 and 10 mg/kg. Of the approximately 50 dose-escalation patients, hepatocellular carcinoma was present in about 20, melanoma in about 15, renal cell carcinoma in 9 and head and neck cancer in 9. The dose-escalation cohort was 82.7% male with a mean age of roughly 62 years, ranging from 23 to 79. Patients were allowed to have had prior anti-PD-1, anti-PD-L1 or anti-CTLA-4 therapy, and more than 35% of the dose-escalation patients had been treated with checkpoint inhibitors. Three dose-escalation patients achieved partial responses, one with hepatocellular carcinoma and two with cutaneous melanoma. Peripheral TCRbeta sequencing was intended to test whether TCR sequence diversity was altered and clonal T-cell expansion was caused by ivuxolimab. The paper reports the monotherapy dose-escalation portion (N of about 51 patients) of the phase I ivuxolimab trial.

The trial excluded patients who had a history of autoimmune disease or were on systemic immunosuppression. Peripheral blood for TCR sequencing was collected from all dose cohorts at baseline, on cycle 4 day 1, and on cycle 7 day 1. Samples were obtained from an open-label, multicenter, first-in-human phase I dose-escalation trial of ivuxolimab. Adults with locally advanced or metastatic head and neck squamous cell, hepatocellular, melanoma or renal cell carcinoma were enrolled in the trial. Before TCR sequencing, CD4+ T cells and CD8+ T cells from peripheral blood were sorted into separate populations. This clone was counted once. What this receptor recognizes is not known. At one end the junction does not follow the germline gene, possibly because of a read error. The research as a whole found: Low levels of normalized T-cell clonal expansion were also seen in some patients who did not respond. The antigen specificity of the peripheral T cells that underwent clonal expansion was not determined. In partial responders in the 0.1-3.0 mg/kg groups, normalized peripheral clonal expansion was found to be among the lowest, especially among CD8+ T cells. After ivuxolimab, CD8+ T cells had more expanded clones than CD4+ T cells on average. At doses from 0.1 to 3.0 mg/kg, clonal expansion was seen in both CD4+ and CD8+ blood T cells between baseline and week 6.

Genomic DNA was isolated from the sorted cells so that the TCRbeta CDR3 region could be sequenced. The immunoSEQ Assay was used for sequencing of TCRbeta CDR3 regions. Here the immuneACCESS table is served through TCRdb, limited to in-frame sequences with V and J called. Missing clones are a known gap in these copies; in checked studies unresolved V genes cover under half, and the rest lacks a known reason. Across this sample there are some 25,000 clones, with 70% to 90% seen only once. The top ten constitute about 26% of the sample. CDR1 and CDR2, looked up from the germline V gene (reference sequence), are LNHNV and YYDKDF. The CDR3 holds 15 amino acids from the cysteine to the phenylalanine. Solely the CDR3 DNA is kept, with 45 bases framed from the first base.

Source: CD4+ or CD8+ T cells sorted from blood, taken in a trial of the OX40 agonist ivuxolimab. Here the chain combines TRBV15 and TRBJ1-1, and 9 bases in between align with TRBD1. The sequence came from an adult with an advanced solid tumor such as melanoma, head and neck, liver or kidney cancer. For the CDR3, the sequence is CATSGDRGMNTEAFF. The DNA sequence is given as TGTGCCACCAGCGGAGACAGGGGGATGAACACTGAAGCTTTCTTT.